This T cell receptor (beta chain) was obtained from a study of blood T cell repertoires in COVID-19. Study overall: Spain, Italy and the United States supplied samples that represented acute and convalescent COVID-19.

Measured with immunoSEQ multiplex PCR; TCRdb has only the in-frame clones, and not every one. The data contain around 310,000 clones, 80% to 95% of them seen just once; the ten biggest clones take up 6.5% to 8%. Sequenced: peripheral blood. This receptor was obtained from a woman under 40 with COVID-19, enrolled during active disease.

CDR3 DNA: TGCGCCAGCAGCCAAGTGACAGGGGGCGCTTACAATGAGCAGTTCTTC. Residues: CASSQVTGGAYNEQFF. This sequence joins TRBV4-3 and TRBJ2-1; 10 positions match TRBD1. Trimming took 1 base from V and 4 from J; bases not matched to a gene: 4. The CDR3 covers 16 residues. CDR1 and CDR2 from the germline V gene are LGHNA and YSLEER.